These 31 T cell receptor beta chains share one sample of origin, sequenced in a study of blood T cell repertoires in COVID-19. Clones were read by immunoSEQ multiplex PCR, and TCRdb kept only the in-frame ones, dropping some. The repertoire includes some 250,000 clones, about 73% of them detected once, and about 3.1% sits in the top ten. Source material: peripheral blood. The source is an elderly woman with acute or convalescent COVID-19.

The genes are TRBV19 and TRBJ1-1; D gene ambiguous. Germline CDR1 is LNHDA and CDR2 is SQIVND (reference sequence). V lost 5 bases to trimming and J lost 0 bases, with 13 bases between them. The CDR3 is 15 amino acids. CDR3 DNA sequence: TGTGCCAGTAGTGTCGCGGGAGCATTGAACACTGAAGCTTTCTTT. Protein product: CASSVAGALNTEAFF.

V and J are TRBV29-1 and TRBJ1-5; D possibly corresponds to TRBD1 (5 bases). The germline V gene has CDR1 SQVTM and CDR2 ANQGSEA. Trimming shortened V by 4 bases and J by 2 bases, and 12 bases separated the two germline ends. The CDR3 runs 14 residues. CDR3 sequence: CSVAGGARNQPQHF. The CDR3 region has the DNA TGCAGCGTTGCAGGAGGGGCACGCAATCAGCCCCAGCATTTT.

This clone was seen only once. The rearrangement uses TRBV12-3 or TRBV12-4 and TRBJ1-2; 8 nucleotides agree with TRBD1. The junction had 4 bases not matched to a gene; V was cut back by 6 bases and J by 4 bases. CDR3 size: 13 residues. The CDR3 region is CASRFTGGYGYTF. For the CDR3, the DNA is TGTGCCAGCAGGTTCACAGGGGGCTATGGCTACACCTTC.

The chain couples TRBV24-1 to TRBJ1-2; possible D gene TRBD1, 6 bases. V lost 6 bases and J lost 8, with 18 bases in between. The CDR3 consists of 14 residues. CDR1 KGHDR and CDR2 SFDVKD come from the germline V gene. CDR3 region: CATSSGDVAGGYTF. The CDR3 DNA reads TGTGCCACCAGTTCAGGGGACGTAGCAGGGGGCTACACCTTC.

This chain links TRBV7-6 with TRBJ1-5; no clear D. CDR1 and CDR2 (germline): SGHVS, FNYEAQ. This CDR3 region has 19 residues. V lost 5 bases and J 4 bases, leaving 27 bases between the germline ends. Here the CDR3 reads CASSRYAQTSAFGNQPQHF. The CDR3, as DNA: TGTGCCAGCAGCAGGTATGCCCAGACCAGCGCCTTTGGGAATCAGCCCCAGCATTTT.

CDR3 sequence: CASSQESPAGGAYNEQFF. The CDR3 DNA follows: TGTGCCAGCAGCCAAGAGTCCCCCGCGGGAGGGGCTTACAATGAGCAGTTCTTC. The genes are TRBV4-2 and TRBJ2-1, with 9 bases fitting TRBD2. CDR1 LGHNA and CDR2 YNFKEQ come from the germline V gene. This CDR3 region has 18 residues. V lost 0 bases and J lost 4; bases outside the gene matches: 10.

The V call is TRBV10-2, the J call TRBJ2-1; 9 bases map to TRBD1. Germline V CDR1 and CDR2: WSHSY, SAAADI. This CDR3 is built from 13 residues. V was pared by 5 bases and J by 8 bases, with 4 bases of the junction left unmatched. The CDR3: CASSQQGAYEQFF. The CDR3 bases are TGCGCCAGCAGTCAACAGGGGGCCTATGAGCAGTTCTTC.

The chain combines TRBV9 with TRBJ2-3; maybe TRBD2 (6 bases). Germline assignment: CDR1 SGDLS and CDR2 YYNGEE. The CDR3 sequence is 14 residues long. Trimming took off 3 bases at V and 2 bases at J, with 10 bases between the two ends. CDR3: CASSATGLTDTQYF. DNA for the CDR3: TGTGCCAGCAGCGCGACGGGACTCACAGATACGCAGTATTTT. The variable domain in full, with the rest retrieved from reference TRBV9 and TRBJ2-3, is DSGVTQTPKHLITATGQRVTLRCSPRSGDLSVYWYQQSLDQGLQFLIQYYNGEERAKGNILERFSAQQFPDLHSELNLSSLELGDSALYFCASSATGLTDTQYFGPGTRLTVL.

This clone was detected only once. The CDR3, as DNA: TGCAGCGTAAATGGGCCCGGATTCTCGGGACAGGGTGGGAACACTGAAGCTTTCTTT. Protein product: CSVNGPGFSGQGGNTEAFF. V is TRBV29-1 and J is TRBJ1-1; 9 nucleotides line up with TRBD1. J gave up 1 base and V 6 bases, and 21 bases lay outside the gene matches. The CDR3 covers 19 residues. Germline V gene sequence: CDR1 SQVTM, CDR2 ANQGSEA.

This clone was detected a few times. J is TRBJ1-5 and V is TRBV2; weak D call: TRBD1 (5 bases). Germline V gives CDR1 SNHLY, CDR2 FYNNEI. The CDR3 has 15 amino acids. V lost 6 bases to trimming and J lost 6 bases, with 18 bases between them. DNA of the CDR3: TGTGCCAGCAGGGTGACAGAAGCCGCGCTTCAGCCCCAGCATTTT. The encoded protein is CASRVTEAALQPQHF.

V gene TRBV3-1 (or the pseudogene TRBV3-2) combines with J gene TRBJ1-4; 9 bases are shared with TRBD1. The V and J ends lost 4 bases and 7 bases, in that order; junction bases with no gene match: 4. This CDR3 has 14 amino acids. CDR1 and CDR2 (germline): LGHDT, YNNKEL (reference sequence). This CDR3 reads CASSPGTGTEKLFF. In DNA form, the CDR3 reads TGTGCCAGCAGCCCCGGGACAGGGACTGAAAAACTGTTTTTT.

The rearrangement joins TRBV27 to TRBJ1-6; 9 positions match TRBD1. The germline gives CDR1 MNHEY, CDR2 SMNVEV (reference sequence). There are 15 residues in the CDR3. The V and J ends lost 5 bases and 7 bases, in that order; junction bases with no gene match: 6. The CDR3 spells CASSPRQGENSPLHF. CDR3 bases: TGTGCCAGCAGTCCTCGACAGGGGGAGAATTCACCCCTCCACTTT.

The V gene is TRBV18, the J gene TRBJ2-6; D not certain. The germline CDR1 and CDR2 sequences are KGHSH and LQKENI. The CDR3 extends over 16 amino acids. The ends were cut back, 2 bases at V and 0 bases at J, with 8 bases in the middle. The CDR3 loop reads CASSPTVSSGANVLTF. The DNA for the CDR3 is TGTGCCAGCTCACCAACAGTTTCCTCTGGGGCCAACGTCCTGACTTTC.

The chain joins TRBV27 to TRBJ2-7, with TRBD1 matching 7 bases. Germline lookup yields CDR1 MNHEY and CDR2 SMNVEV (reference sequence). V trimming: 4 bases; J trimming: 5 bases; junction bases outside the gene matches: 11. The CDR3 loop spans 15 amino acids. The CDR3 protein is CASSSPSDREDEQYF. CDR3 DNA sequence: TGTGCCAGCAGTTCCCCCTCTGACAGGGAAGACGAGCAGTACTTC.

The genes are TRBV4-3 and TRBJ1-6, with D unresolved. The CDR3 covers 15 residues. Germline loops: CDR1 LGHNA, CDR2 YSLEER. V was clipped by 1 base and J by 6 bases, with 10 bases between them. The CDR3 DNA follows: TGCGCCAGCAGCCAAGTGTACGGTTCTAATTCACCCCTCCACTTT. As protein: CASSQVYGSNSPLHF.

The rearrangement joins TRBV27 to TRBJ1-1; D is ambiguous. This CDR3 is built from 15 residues. Germline V gives CDR1 MNHEY, CDR2 SMNVEV (reference sequence). V was trimmed by 2 bases and J by 0 bases, leaving 10 bases between them. CDR3 amino acids: CASSLVPYMNTEAFF. CDR3 DNA sequence: TGTGCCAGCAGTTTAGTTCCATACATGAACACTGAAGCTTTCTTT.

Only a few counts were recorded for this clone. The chain joins TRBV4-3 to TRBJ2-7; TRBD1 might be the D (5 bases). V was shortened by 0 bases and J by 8 bases, with 11 bases between the two germline ends. CDR1 LGHNA and CDR2 YSLEER come from the germline V gene. This CDR3 comprises 13 residues. The CDR3: CASSQDFGAKQYF. The CDR3 DNA reads as TGCGCCAGCAGCCAAGATTTTGGGGCGAAGCAGTACTTC.

V usage is TRBV3-1 (or the pseudogene TRBV3-2) and J usage is TRBJ1-2; 7 bases line up with TRBD1. This CDR3 has 15 amino acids. Germline V gene lookup returns CDR1 LGHDT and CDR2 YNNKEL (reference sequence). The V and J ends lost 3 bases and 5 bases, in that order; junction bases with no gene match: 9. In DNA, the CDR3 is TGTGCCAGCAGCCAGGCCGGGACAGTCCCTTATGGCTACACCTTC. It encodes CASSQAGTVPYGYTF.

This clone was found a few times. The chain's CDR3 is CASSPGTANLGIGSPLHF. The CDR3 bases are TGCGCCAGCAGCCCTGGGACAGCAAATCTGGGAATTGGCTCACCCCTCCACTTT. The rearrangement links TRBV4-1 to TRBJ1-6, with 7 bases lining up with TRBD1. The CDR3 contains 18 residues. Germline CDR1 and CDR2: MGHRA and YSYEKL. V was clipped by 4 bases and J by 10 bases; unmatched bases: 19.

CDR3 in amino acids: CASSSGTPQETQYF. For the CDR3, the DNA is TGCGCCAGCAGCAGCGGGACCCCACAAGAGACCCAGTACTTC. This rearrangement joins TRBV5-1 to TRBJ2-5; 7 nucleotides align to TRBD2. The CDR3 is 14 residues long. Germline V gives CDR1 SGHRS, CDR2 YFSETQ. J lost 2 bases, V lost 4 bases, and 5 bases had no gene match. Drawing the rest from reference TRBV5-1 and TRBJ2-5, the complete variable domain is KAGVTQTPRYLIKTRGQQVTLSCSPISGHRSVSWYQQTPGQGLQFLFEYFSETQRNKGNFPGRFSGRQFSNSRSEMNVSTLELGDSALYLCASSSGTPQETQYFGPGTRLLVL.

The J gene is TRBJ1-3, the V gene TRBV7-9, with unresolved D. Trimming removed 3 bases at V and 8 bases at J, with 14 bases between. The CDR3 is made up of 14 amino acids. Germline lookup yields CDR1 SEHNR and CDR2 FQNEAQ (reference sequence). CDR3 region: CASSFDTPGDTIYF. The CDR3 region has the DNA TGTGCCAGCAGCTTTGACACTCCCGGGGACACCATATATTTT.

The chain is built from TRBV7-9 and TRBJ2-2; D remains unclear. In germline, CDR1 is SEHNR, CDR2 FQNEAQ (reference sequence). The V end lost 1 base, the J end lost 6 bases, and 6 bases lay between the germline ends. This CDR3 has 13 residues. The CDR3 sequence: CASSLGGSGELFF. The DNA for the CDR3 is TGTGCCAGCAGCTTAGGTGGCTCCGGGGAGCTGTTTTTT.

V usage is TRBV29-1 and J usage is TRBJ2-3; 8 positions match TRBD2. Trimming took 7 bases from V and 6 from J; bases not matched to a gene: 3. Germline CDR1 SQVTM, CDR2 ANQGSEA. The CDR3 has 11 amino acids. As DNA, the CDR3 is TGCAGCGGACTAGCGTTCGATACGCAGTATTTT. Protein product: CSGLAFDTQYF.

V gene TRBV18 combines with J gene TRBJ2-5, with TRBD2 as a possible D gene (6 bases). V was cut by 3 bases and J by 2 bases, with 10 bases left in between. Looked up from germline, CDR1 is KGHSH and CDR2 is LQKENI. The CDR3 contains 14 residues. CDR3 protein: CASSPRDLQETQYF. CDR3 bases: TGTGCCAGCTCACCCAGGGACTTACAAGAGACCCAGTACTTC.

This clone was observed a single time. The gene calls are TRBV24-1 and TRBJ2-7; 8 bases map to TRBD1. From germline, CDR1 is KGHDR and CDR2 SFDVKD. CDR3 length equals 15 residues. V gave up 8 bases and J gave up 3 bases; unmatched junction bases: 11. The CDR3 DNA follows: TGTGCCACCACGATGCACCGGGACAGGTACTACGAGCAGTACTTC. It codes for CATTMHRDRYYEQYF.

The J gene is TRBJ2-7, the V gene TRBV6-5; 9 nucleotides align to TRBD2. After removal of 7 bases from V and 12 bases from J, the junction contained 7 bases not matched to a gene. CDR3 length: 11 residues. Per germline, CDR1 MNHEY and CDR2 SVGAGI. This chain's CDR3 is CASMAGGPRYF. CDR3 sequence (DNA): TGTGCCAGCATGGCGGGAGGGCCCCGGTACTTC.

For this clone: The junction departs from germline at one end; a sequencing error may be responsible. This sequence joins TRBV5-1 and TRBJ2-5, with D tentatively TRBD1 (6 bases). Germline CDR1 is SGHRS and CDR2 is YFSETQ. The CDR3 totals 13 residues. Here the CDR3 DNA reads TGCGCCAGCAGTAGGGGGTACCAGGAGACCCAGTACTTC. Protein sequence: CASSRGYQETQYF.

This clone was observed once. The rearrangement links TRBV4-1 to TRBJ1-2; 9 bases map to TRBD1. This CDR3 has 15 amino acids. With V trimmed by 2 bases and J by 4 bases, 5 bases remained unmatched. Germline CDR1 MGHRA, CDR2 YSYEKL. This CDR3 reads CASSQQQGATYGYTF. CDR3 nucleotides: TGCGCCAGCAGCCAACAACAGGGGGCTACCTATGGCTACACCTTC.

The rearrangement uses TRBV5-4 and TRBJ2-1; a possible D gene is TRBD1 (5 bases). This CDR3 is built from 16 residues. Germline V gene data show CDR1 as SGHNT and CDR2 as YYREEE (reference sequence). Trimming took off 0 bases at V and 2 bases at J, with 12 bases between the two ends. The CDR3 here is CASSLVGRRAYNEQFF. CDR3 DNA sequence: TGTGCCAGCAGCTTGGTGGGGCGCAGAGCCTACAATGAGCAGTTCTTC.

This clone was found a few times. The J gene is TRBJ1-5, the V gene TRBV6-5; D uncertain. The V end lost 5 bases, the J end lost 3 bases, and 11 bases lay between the germline ends. There are 14 residues in the CDR3. Per germline, CDR1 MNHEY and CDR2 SVGAGI. For the CDR3, the DNA is TGTGCCAGCAGTCCGACACAGAACAATCAGCCCCAGCATTTT. Its translation: CASSPTQNNQPQHF.

This chain uses TRBV15 with TRBJ2-7; 12 bases fit TRBD1. Trimming at V came to 8 bases and at J to 2 bases, leaving 4 bases not matched to a gene. The CDR3 extends over 14 amino acids. Germline CDR1 LNHNV, CDR2 YYDKDF (reference sequence). The CDR3 here is CATARDRGPYEQYF. CDR3 DNA: TGTGCCACCGCCCGGGACAGGGGGCCCTACGAGCAGTACTTC.